This TCR beta chain was identified in a study of T cell responses to AZD1222 COVID-19 vaccine. This CDR3 spans 13 amino acids. Germline V gene sequence: CDR1 LGHDT, CDR2 YNNKEL (reference sequence). V was shortened by 0 bases and J by 7 bases, with 10 bases between the two germline ends. Details on this clone: As yet, its antigen is unknown.

Notes on the study in general: Baseline seropositives among AZD1222 recipients totaled only 5 to 7. Reports say nearly half of spike-specific TCRs go after unmutated variant regions. Mapped onto spike, vaccine-associated CD4 TCRs spanned it and were dominant at 160-218 and 743-854.

Measured with immunoSEQ multiplex PCR; TCRdb has only the in-frame clones, and not every one. The data hold 150,000 to 160,000 clones, with more than 75% observed a single time. V is TRBV3-1 (or the pseudogene TRBV3-2) and J is TRBJ2-7; D not certain. The source of this sequence is an adult who received the AZD1222 COVID-19 vaccine. The starting material was peripheral blood, obtained 28 days after the second AZD1222 dose. The CDR3 region is CASSQDLSREQYF. In nucleotides, the CDR3 is TGTGCCAGCAGCCAAGACCTCTCGAGGGAGCAGTACTTC.